The 13 T cell receptor beta chains presented below share a single source sample, sequenced in a study of beta chain features in type 1 diabetes. Findings and caveats of the study: Among patients with Type 1 diabetes, TCRB CDR3s were moderately but significantly shorter in every one of the four CD4+ subsets.

As every portion of the isolated RNA was reverse transcribed, the sequencing read expressed TCRB transcripts. Clones were read by immunoSEQ multiplex PCR, and TCRdb kept only the in-frame ones, dropping some. The sample includes around 180,000 clones, approximately 8% of them seen just once. What these receptors recognize is not known. Sequencing was done on a sample of central memory CD4+ T cells from blood. These receptor sequences come from a young man with type 1 diabetes.

This chain links TRBV6-6 with TRBJ2-5; D is undetermined. The V gene lost 5 bases and the J gene lost 7 bases, with 14 bases spanning the gap. Germline V gene lookup returns CDR1 MNHNY and CDR2 SVGAGI (reference sequence). This CDR3 spans 13 amino acids. Here the CDR3 reads CASSPDNSGTQYF. DNA of the CDR3: TGTGCCAGCAGTCCCGACAATAGTGGGACCCAGTACTTC.

This clone was observed many times. The rearrangement links TRBV29-1 to TRBJ2-3; no clear D gene. The CDR3 runs 12 residues. V was cut by 4 bases and J by 6 bases, with 11 bases left in between. Germline loops: CDR1 SQVTM, CDR2 ANQGSEA. The CDR3 here is CSVGVSHDTQYF. For the CDR3, the DNA is TGCAGCGTTGGTGTTAGCCACGATACGCAGTATTTT.

The chain links TRBV5-1 to TRBJ2-1; 9 bases map to TRBD1. V lost 6 bases to trimming and J lost 3 bases; unmatched junction nucleotides: 10. The CDR3 consists of 16 residues. The germline gives CDR1 SGHRS, CDR2 YFSETQ. The CDR3 loop is CASTDSRQGGYNEQFF. The CDR3 coding sequence is TGCGCCAGCACCGACTCCCGACAGGGGGGCTACAATGAGCAGTTCTTC. Based on the CDR3 plus reference TRBV5-1 and TRBJ2-1, the full variable domain is KAGVTQTPRYLIKTRGQQVTLSCSPISGHRSVSWYQQTPGQGLQFLFEYFSETQRNKGNFPGRFSGRQFSNSRSEMNVSTLELGDSALYLCASTDSRQGGYNEQFFGPGTRLTVL.

The chain combines TRBV28 with TRBJ2-3; no firm D call. The CDR3 runs 13 residues. Per germline, CDR1 MDHEN and CDR2 SYDVKM. Deletions cut 6 bases from V and 6 bases from J, with 13 bases between. The CDR3 sequence: CASSPNAGDTQYF. CDR3 nucleotide sequence: TGTGCCAGCAGCCCAAACGCCGGGGATACGCAGTATTTT.

This clone was seen a handful of times. J is TRBJ1-3 and V is TRBV28; possible D gene TRBD1, 6 bases. CDR1 and CDR2 (germline): MDHEN, SYDVKM. The ends were cut back, 9 bases at V and 0 bases at J, with 9 bases in the middle. The CDR3 has 13 amino acids. DNA for the CDR3: TGTGCCAGTCCGGACAGCTCTGGAAACACCATATATTTT. It translates to CASPDSSGNTIYF.

This clone was detected only a few times. The V and J genes are TRBV6-5 and TRBJ2-7, with 7 positions matching TRBD1. Germline CDR1 reads MNHEY; CDR2 reads SVGAGI. V dropped 8 bases and J dropped 2; count of bases not matched to a gene: 9. This CDR3 has 14 amino acids. CDR3 DNA: TGTGCCAGCCGAACAGGGGTGATCCCCTACGAGCAGTACTTC. Its translation is CASRTGVIPYEQYF.

The chain recombines TRBV7-2 with TRBJ2-5; 8 bases are shared with TRBD2. Germline V gives CDR1 SGHTA, CDR2 FQGNSA. The CDR3 is 15 amino acids. The V and J ends lost 5 bases and 4 bases, in that order; junction bases with no gene match: 9. CDR3: CASSRGAGGRETQYF. The CDR3 DNA reads TGTGCCAGCAGCCGCGGGGCGGGGGGTCGAGAGACCCAGTACTTC.

The chain uses TRBV28 and TRBJ1-2, with 7 bases lining up with TRBD1. V lost 2 bases to trimming and J lost 4 bases; unmatched junction nucleotides: 7. Per the germline V gene, CDR1 is MDHEN and CDR2 is SYDVKM. This CDR3 contains 15 residues. The CDR3 protein is CASSLEGALGYGYTF. The CDR3 DNA is TGTGCCAGCAGTTTAGAGGGGGCGCTGGGCTATGGCTACACCTTC.

This rearrangement joins TRBV5-6 to TRBJ1-4; the D gene is possibly TRBD1 (6 bases). CDR1 is SGHDT and CDR2 is YYEEEE in the germline V gene. The CDR3 extends over 13 amino acids. The ends were cut back, 2 bases at V and 8 bases at J, with 10 bases in the middle. CDR3 sequence reads: CASSFSGVEKLFF. CDR3 bases: TGTGCCAGCAGCTTTTCAGGGGTGGAAAAACTGTTTTTT.

The V call is TRBV29-1, the J call TRBJ1-2; 7 bases align to TRBD1. With 4 bases clipped from V and 4 bases from J, the junction kept 6 bases outside the gene matches. CDR3 length: 13 amino acids. Germline values: CDR1 SQVTM, CDR2 ANQGSEA. CDR3 sequence (DNA): TGCAGCGTTGGACAGGGAGGATCCTATGGCTACACCTTC. Amino acids: CSVGQGGSYGYTF.

The V call is TRBV28, the J call TRBJ2-7; tentative D call: TRBD2 (5 bases). Between the trimmed V and J ends, which lost 3 bases and 0 bases, there was a span of 12 bases. CDR3 length equals 15 residues. The germline CDR1 and CDR2 sequences are MDHEN and SYDVKM. The CDR3 region has the DNA TGTGCCAGCAGTTTCGGGCGGAGGAGCTCCTACGAGCAGTACTTC. Protein product: CASSFGRRSSYEQYF. Drawing the rest from reference TRBV28 and TRBJ2-7, the complete variable domain is DVKVTQSSRYLVKRTGEKVFLECVQDMDHENMFWYRQDPGLGLRLIYFSYDVKMKEKGDIPEGYSVSREKKERFSLILESASTNQTSMYLCASSFGRRSSYEQYFGPGTRLTVT.

CDR3 nucleotide sequence: TGCGCCAGCAGCTTGGGGACAGGGTCTTTCACTGAAGCTTTCTTT. Translated: CASSLGTGSFTEAFF. The V and J genes are TRBV5-1 and TRBJ1-1; 8 bases agree with TRBD1. Germline trimming cut 0 bases from V and 4 bases from J; bases unmatched to any gene: 5. The CDR3 has 15 residues. Per germline, CDR1 SGHRS and CDR2 YFSETQ.

The rearrangement links TRBV7-9 to TRBJ2-1; 7 bases agree with TRBD2. Germline lookup yields CDR1 SEHNR and CDR2 FQNEAQ (reference sequence). The CDR3 is 14 amino acids. V was pared by 5 bases and J by 4 bases, with 5 bases of the junction left unmatched. CDR3: CASSGGSPYNEQFF. DNA of the CDR3: TGTGCCAGCAGCGGCGGGAGTCCGTACAATGAGCAGTTCTTC.